This T cell receptor (beta chain) was recovered during a study of blood T cell repertoires in COVID-19. Study as a whole: Sources were T cells, B-cell-depleted T cells, or PBMCs; the material itself was cDNA or gDNA.

J gave up 7 bases and V 4 bases, and 10 bases lay outside the gene matches. Germline CDR1 reads SGHNT; CDR2 reads YENEEA. The CDR3 length is 16 residues. TCRdb keeps only in-frame clones here, not all; method: immunoSEQ multiplex PCR. The data show 150,000 or so clones, roughly four fifths seen once. This chain connects TRBV11-3 to TRBJ1-6, with 7 bases lining up with TRBD1. Sequencing used peripheral blood. This clonotype was obtained from an older woman with COVID-19, enrolled during active disease. In nucleotides, the CDR3 is TGTGCCAGCAGCTCCCACCTCCGCAGGGGGAATTCACCCCTCCACTTT. Its translation is CASSSHLRRGNSPLHF.